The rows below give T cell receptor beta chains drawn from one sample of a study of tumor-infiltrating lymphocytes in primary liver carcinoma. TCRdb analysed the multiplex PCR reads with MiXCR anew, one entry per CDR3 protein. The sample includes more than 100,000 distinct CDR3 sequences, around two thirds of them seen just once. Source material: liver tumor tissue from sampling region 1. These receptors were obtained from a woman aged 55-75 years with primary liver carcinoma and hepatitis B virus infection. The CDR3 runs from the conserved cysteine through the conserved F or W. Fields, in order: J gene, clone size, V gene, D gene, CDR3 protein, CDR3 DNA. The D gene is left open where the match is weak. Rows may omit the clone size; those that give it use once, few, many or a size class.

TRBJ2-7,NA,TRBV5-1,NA,CASSLLSQSYEQYF,TGCGCCAGCAGCTTGTTATCACAAAGCTATGAGCAGTACTTC
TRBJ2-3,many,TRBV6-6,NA,CASGPDRSTDTQYF,TGTGCCAGCGGTCCCGACAGAAGCACAGATACGCAGTATTTT
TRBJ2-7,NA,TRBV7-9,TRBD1,CASNLDTGGEQYF,TGTGCCAGCAACTTAGACACAGGGGGGGAGCAGTACTTC
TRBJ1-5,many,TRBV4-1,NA,CASSQEVLGNQPQHF,TGCGCCAGCAGCCAAGAAGTTCTAGGGAATCAGCCCCAGCATTTT
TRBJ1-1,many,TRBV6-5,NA,CASSYSLSGHSETEAFF,TGTGCCAGCAGTTACTCGTTATCGGGACATTCGGAGACTGAAGCTTTCTTT
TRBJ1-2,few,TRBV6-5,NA,CASSSQGGSYGDTF,TGTGCCAGCAGTTCCCAGGGAGGGAGCTATGGCGACACCTTC
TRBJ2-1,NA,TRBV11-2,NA,CASIIHSGLLNRDEQFF,TGTGCCAGCATCATTCACTCGGGACTCCTTAATAGGGATGAGCAGTTCTTC
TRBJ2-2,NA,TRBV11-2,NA,CASSITVGTGELLF,TGTGCCAGCAGCATAACAGTGGGCACCGGGGAGCTGTTGTTT
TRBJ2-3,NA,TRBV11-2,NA,CASSDEIDTQYF,TGCGCCAGCAGCGACGAGATAGATACGCAGTATTTT
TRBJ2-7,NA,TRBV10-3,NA,CAITPRQATYEQYF,TGTGCCATCACCCCTAGACAGGCTACCTACGAGCAGTACTTC
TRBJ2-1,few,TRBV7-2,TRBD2,CASRTGTSRGNEQFF,TGTGCCAGCAGAACCGGGACTAGCCGTGGCAATGAGCAGTTCTTC
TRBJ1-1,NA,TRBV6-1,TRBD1,CASTKSWGQDTEAFF,TGTGCCAGCACTAAGTCGTGGGGACAGGACACTGAAGCTTTCTTT
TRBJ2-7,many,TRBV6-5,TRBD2,CASSETSGRFYEQYF,TGTGCCAGCAGTGAAACTAGCGGGAGATTCTACGAGCAGTACTTC
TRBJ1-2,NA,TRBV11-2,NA,CDSSYRNYGYAF,TGTGACAGCAGCTACAGGAATTATGGCTACGCCTTC
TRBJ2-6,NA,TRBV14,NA,CANSPPGVNVLTF,TGTGCCAACAGCCCGCCTGGGGTCAACGTCCTGACTTTC
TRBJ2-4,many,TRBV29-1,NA,CSVVGGTKNIQYF,TGCAGCGTTGTGGGTGGGACCAAAAACATTCAGTACTTC
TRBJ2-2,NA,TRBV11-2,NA,CASGPRVGELFF,TGTGCCAGCGGCCCCAGGGTCGGGGAGCTGTTTTTT
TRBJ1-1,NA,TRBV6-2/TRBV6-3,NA,CASIVTGRRNTEAFF,TGTGCCAGCATCGTCACCGGCCGGCGGAACACTGAAGCTTTCTTT
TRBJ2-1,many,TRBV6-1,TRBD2,CASSEGLAGFYNEQFF,TGTGCCAGCAGTGAGGGACTAGCGGGTTTCTACAATGAGCAGTTCTTC
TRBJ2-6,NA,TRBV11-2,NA,CASSRRRGAEGFPAGANVLTF,TGCGCCAGCAGTCGAAGACGGGGGGCAGAGGGATTCCCAGCGGGGGCCAACGTCCTGACTTTC
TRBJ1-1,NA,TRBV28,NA,CASSGQLSRTEAFF,TGTGCCAGTAGCGGACAGTTATCGAGAACTGAAGCTTTCTTT
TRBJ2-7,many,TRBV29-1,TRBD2,CSVALAGTYEQYF,TGCAGCGTTGCCCTAGCGGGAACCTACGAGCAGTACTTC
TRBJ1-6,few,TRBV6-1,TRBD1,CASRPGQGNNSPLHF,TGTGCCAGCAGACCGGGACAGGGGAATAATTCACCCCTCCACTTT
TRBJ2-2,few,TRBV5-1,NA,CASSLRTSRGHGELFF,TGCGCCAGCAGCTTGAGGACCTCCCGAGGTCACGGGGAGCTGTTTTTT
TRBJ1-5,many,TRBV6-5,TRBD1,CASSKQGVGNQPQHF,TGTGCCAGCAGTAAACAGGGGGTTGGCAATCAGCCCCAGCATTTT